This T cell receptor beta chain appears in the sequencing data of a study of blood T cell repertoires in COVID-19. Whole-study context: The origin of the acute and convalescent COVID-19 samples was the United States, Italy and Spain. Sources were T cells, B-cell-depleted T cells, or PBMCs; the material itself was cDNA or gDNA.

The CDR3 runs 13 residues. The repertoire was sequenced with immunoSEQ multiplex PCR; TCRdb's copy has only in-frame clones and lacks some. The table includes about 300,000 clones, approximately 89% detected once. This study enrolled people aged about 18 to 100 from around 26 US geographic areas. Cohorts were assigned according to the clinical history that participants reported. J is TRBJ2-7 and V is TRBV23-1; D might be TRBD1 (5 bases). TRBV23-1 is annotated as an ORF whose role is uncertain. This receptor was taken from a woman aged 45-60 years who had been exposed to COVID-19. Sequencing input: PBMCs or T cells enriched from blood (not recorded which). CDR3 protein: CGPAMGRAYEQYF. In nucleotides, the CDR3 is TGCGGACCAGCAATGGGGCGAGCCTACGAGCAGTACTTC.